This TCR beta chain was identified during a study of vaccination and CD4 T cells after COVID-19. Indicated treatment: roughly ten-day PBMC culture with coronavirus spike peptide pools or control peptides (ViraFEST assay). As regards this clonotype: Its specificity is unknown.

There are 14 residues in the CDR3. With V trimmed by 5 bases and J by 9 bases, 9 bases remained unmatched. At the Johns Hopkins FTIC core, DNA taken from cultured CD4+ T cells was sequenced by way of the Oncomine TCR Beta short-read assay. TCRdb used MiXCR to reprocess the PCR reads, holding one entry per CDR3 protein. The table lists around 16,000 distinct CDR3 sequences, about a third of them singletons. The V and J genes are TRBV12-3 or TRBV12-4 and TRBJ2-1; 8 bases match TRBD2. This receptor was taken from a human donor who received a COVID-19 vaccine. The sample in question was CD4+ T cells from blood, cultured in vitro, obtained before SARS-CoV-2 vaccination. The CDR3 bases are TGTGCCAGCAGTCCGGGGGGGGGTGTTAGTGAGCAGTTCTTC. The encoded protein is CASSPGGGVSEQFF.